This T cell receptor beta chain originates from a study of T cells after posttransplantation cyclophosphamide. Study outcomes and limitations: Recipient CMV seropositivity and CMV reactivation strongly tracked TRB clonality. Later post-transplant blood repertoires were often dominated by donor CD8+ memory clones. Blood and skin or GI T cell repertoires showed limited TRB overlap.

Sequencing used immunoSEQ multiplex PCR; TCRdb keeps in-frame clones, though not all of them. The record shows roughly 5,400 clones for this sample, with no singletons present. Cyclophosphamide on days +3 and +4 followed busulfan-fludarabine conditioning and a marrow graft. CDR1 is GTSNPN and CDR2 is SVGIG in the germline V gene (reference sequence). V was pared by 0 bases and J by 4 bases, with 9 bases between. The CDR3 runs 14 residues. About this clone itself: Its antigen is unidentified.

The sample in question was PBMCs, obtained after allogeneic stem cell transplant with posttransplant cyclophosphamide. This chain links TRBV30 with TRBJ2-2, with D perhaps TRBD1 (6 bases). The sequence came from a female patient in her 30s who received an allogeneic stem cell transplant from an unrelated donor, was CMV-positive, and had acute and chronic GVHD. The graft donor may be the source of some T cells. The CDR3 nucleotides are TGTGCCTGGAGTGTAGGACAGTTCACCGGGGAGCTGTTTTTT. It yields the protein CAWSVGQFTGELFF.